Here is one T cell receptor beta chain with its context. This clonotype was picked up many times. There is no known antigen for this receptor. Base qualities are missing; no much larger clone stands one base away. Cut back by 7 bases and 4 bases, the V and J ends lie 13 bases apart. CDR1 and CDR2 are drawn from the germline V gene: SQVTM, ANQGSEA. From the cysteine through the phenylalanine, the CDR3 covers 12 amino acids. The retained sequence is limited to the CDR3, 36 bases, with the frame set at the first base. TCR beta CDR3 regions were amplified from RNA transcripts. For the first round of RT-PCR on the TCR CDR3, the HTBI primer set was used together with the Qiagen OneStep RT-PCR kit. The libraries were constructed in a second round of multiplex PCR and then size-selected and purified. The libraries were sequenced on an Illumina HiSeq2000 using paired-end 100 bp reads. Under the source paper's analysis protocol: SOAPnuke was used to process the raw data, with reads discarded if the reads contained adapters or uncalled bases, had a mean Phred below 15, or lacked an exact constant-primer or identifier match. High-quality paired reads were merged with COPE v1.2.5, and unique nucleotide sequences were defined as clonotypes. Clonotypes were aligned to IMGT TRBV, TRBD and TRBJ reference segments using MiTCR v1.1. Only V-J combinations with frequency above 0.0001, covering 99.2% of repertoires, were analysed. A TCS score was defined as the ratio between F50 (clonal expansion) and ExV (chaos), using BLOSUM62-based TCRdist between CDR3 peptides within each V-J. Welch's t-statistics and random forest reduced 450 to 600 V-J features to 13, which were used in a naive Bayes classifier (R e1071). The raw public reads went through TCRdb reprocessing: fastp at Q25, MiXCR clone calling, in-frame beta chains kept. One record per CDR3 amino acid sequence lists the most common genes and DNA. TCRdb, rather than the study authors, made the V and J calls. This sample comprises some 400,000 distinct CDR3 sequences, 15% to 20% of them detected only once. The biggest ten clones account for 3.7% of the sample.

Stable Graves' hyperthyroidism was defined as the absence of progression to ophthalmopathy over 18 months of follow-up. Hyperthyroidism patients were newly diagnosed, had a disease duration of under 2 months, and were aged 18 to 65 years. Patients with uncontrolled infections, other autoimmune diseases, pregnancy or lactation were excluded. Diagnoses were established on the basis of clinical symptoms, serum thyroxine and TRAb, thyroid ultrasound, and orbital computed tomography. PBMCs were separated from 10 ml of fresh peripheral blood using Ficoll-Paque density gradient centrifugation. Trizol reagent was used to extract total RNA, and RNA quality was then checked on an Agilent 2100 Bioanalyzer. The data are from a study of T cells in Graves' hyperthyroidism and ophthalmopathy (dated 2019 in TCRdb). Notes on the research overall: Peripheral blood was collected at initial diagnosis, before any treatment. The 80 to 100 discovery patients were randomly divided into training and test sets at a 7:3 ratio. Once sampling was done, hyperthyroidism patients were given methimazole at a starting dose of 30 mg daily, whereas ophthalmopathy patients were given high-dose intravenous methylprednisolone. A discovery cohort of around 98 patients, 43 with Graves' ophthalmopathy and 55 to 60 with stable Graves' hyperthyroidism, was used to find distinguishing TCR V-J signatures. The study also compared thyroid tissue and blood T-cell repertoires from roughly six Graves' hyperthyroidism patients. According to the paper, TCR Vbeta CDR3 sequencing was carried out on roughly 130 peripheral blood samples, which came from over 40 ophthalmopathy, about 75 hyperthyroidism and approximately 17 progressor patients. An independent validation cohort of under 20 hyperthyroidism patients and 15 or so patients who later progressed to ophthalmopathy tested prospective prediction of ophthalmopathy.

What the authors observed across the whole study: A 13 V-J signature model separated ophthalmopathy from stable hyperthyroidism, with roughly 88% sensitivity and roughly 82% specificity in cross-validation and 80%/75% in testing. Sample size was not statistically predetermined, and blinding of investigators to group allocation was not performed. Most expanded thyroid clonotypes (frequency above 0.001) were also found in blood, which suggests that blood repertoires may mirror thyroid immune responses. In validation, progression to ophthalmopathy was predicted by the model with approximately 67% sensitivity and nearly 75% specificity, a median of roughly 6 months before onset.

This receptor chain uses TRBV29-1 and TRBJ2-5, with the D gene tentatively TRBD1 or TRBD2, based on 5 matching bases in each. The source material was blood. The sequence was collected from a woman younger than 35 with Graves' hyperthyroidism. The DNA reads TGCAGCGGAAGCCGGGACCGAGAGACCCAGTACTTC. Its translation reads: CSGSRDRETQYF.